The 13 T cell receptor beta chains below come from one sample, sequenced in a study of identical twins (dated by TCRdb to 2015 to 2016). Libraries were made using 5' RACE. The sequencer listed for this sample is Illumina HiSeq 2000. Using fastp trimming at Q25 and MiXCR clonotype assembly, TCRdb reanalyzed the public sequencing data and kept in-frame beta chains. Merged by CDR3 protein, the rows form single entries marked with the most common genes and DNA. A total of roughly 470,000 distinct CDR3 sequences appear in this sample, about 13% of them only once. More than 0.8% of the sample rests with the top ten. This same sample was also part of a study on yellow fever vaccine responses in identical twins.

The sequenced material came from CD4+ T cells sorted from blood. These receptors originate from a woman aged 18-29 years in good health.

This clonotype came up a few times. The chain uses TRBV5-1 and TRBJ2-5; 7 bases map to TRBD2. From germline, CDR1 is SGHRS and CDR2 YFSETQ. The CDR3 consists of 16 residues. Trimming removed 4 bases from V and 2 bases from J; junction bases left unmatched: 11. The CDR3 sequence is CASSRDASGAQETQYF. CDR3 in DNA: TGCGCCAGCAGCCGGGATGCTAGCGGAGCTCAAGAGACCCAGTACTTC. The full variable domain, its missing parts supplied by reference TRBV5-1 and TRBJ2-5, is KAGVTQTPRYLIKTRGQQVTLSCSPISGHRSVSWYQQTPGQGLQFLFEYFSETQRNKGNFPGRFSGRQFSNSRSEMNVSTLELGDSALYLCASSRDASGAQETQYFGPGTRLLVL.

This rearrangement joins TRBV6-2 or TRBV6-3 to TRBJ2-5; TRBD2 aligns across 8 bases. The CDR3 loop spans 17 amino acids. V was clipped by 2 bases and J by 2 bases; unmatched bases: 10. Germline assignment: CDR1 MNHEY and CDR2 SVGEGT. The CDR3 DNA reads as TGTGCCAGCAGTTACGGGTTGTTAGCGGGAAGACAAGAGACCCAGTACTTC. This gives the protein CASSYGLLAGRQETQYF.

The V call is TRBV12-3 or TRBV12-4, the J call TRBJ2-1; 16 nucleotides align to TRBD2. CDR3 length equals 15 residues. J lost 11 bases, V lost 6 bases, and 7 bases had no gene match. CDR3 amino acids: CASSPGLAGGPKQFF. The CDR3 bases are TGTGCCAGCAGCCCGGGACTAGCGGGAGGGCCGAAGCAGTTCTTC.

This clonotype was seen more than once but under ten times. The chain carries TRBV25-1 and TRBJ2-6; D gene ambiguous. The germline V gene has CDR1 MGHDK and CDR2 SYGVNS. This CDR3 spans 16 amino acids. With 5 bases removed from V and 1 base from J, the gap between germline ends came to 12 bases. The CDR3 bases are TGTGCCAGCAGTCCCAATACAGCGTCTGGGGCCAACGTCCTGACTTTC. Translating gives CASSPNTASGANVLTF.

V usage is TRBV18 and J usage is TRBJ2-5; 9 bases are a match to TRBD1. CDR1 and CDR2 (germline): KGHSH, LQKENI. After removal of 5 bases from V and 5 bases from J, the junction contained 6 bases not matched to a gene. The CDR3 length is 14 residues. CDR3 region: CASSTTGGWETQYF. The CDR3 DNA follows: TGTGCCAGCTCAACCACAGGGGGCTGGGAGACCCAGTACTTC.

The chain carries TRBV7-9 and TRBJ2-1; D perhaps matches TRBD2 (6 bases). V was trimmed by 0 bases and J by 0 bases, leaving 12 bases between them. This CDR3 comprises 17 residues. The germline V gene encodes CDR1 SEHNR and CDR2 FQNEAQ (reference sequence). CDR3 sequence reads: CASSLAGGKSSYNEQFF. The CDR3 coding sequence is TGTGCCAGCAGCTTAGCGGGAGGTAAGAGCTCCTACAATGAGCAGTTCTTC.

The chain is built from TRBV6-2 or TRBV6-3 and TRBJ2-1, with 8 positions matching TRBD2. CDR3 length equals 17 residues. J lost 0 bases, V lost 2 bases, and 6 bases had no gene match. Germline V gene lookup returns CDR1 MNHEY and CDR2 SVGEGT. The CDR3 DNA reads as TGTGCCAGCAGTTACACTAGCGGCAAAAGCTCCTACAATGAGCAGTTCTTC. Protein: CASSYTSGKSSYNEQFF.

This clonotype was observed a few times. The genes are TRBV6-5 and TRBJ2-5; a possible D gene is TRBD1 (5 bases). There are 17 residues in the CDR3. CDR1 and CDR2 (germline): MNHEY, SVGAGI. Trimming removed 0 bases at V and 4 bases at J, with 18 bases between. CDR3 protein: CASSYSPGGRGPETQYF. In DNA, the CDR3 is TGTGCCAGCAGTTACTCCCCAGGCGGAAGGGGCCCAGAGACCCAGTACTTC.

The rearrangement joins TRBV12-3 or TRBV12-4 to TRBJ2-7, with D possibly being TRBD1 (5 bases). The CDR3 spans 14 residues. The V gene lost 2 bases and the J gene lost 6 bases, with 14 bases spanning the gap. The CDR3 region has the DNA TGTGCCAGCAGTTTATGGAATGTTAGGGGCGAGCAGTACTTC. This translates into CASSLWNVRGEQYF.

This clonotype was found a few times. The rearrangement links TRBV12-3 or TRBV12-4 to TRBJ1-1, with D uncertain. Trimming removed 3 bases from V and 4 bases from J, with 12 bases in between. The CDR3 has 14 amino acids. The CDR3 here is CASSFPRVGTEAFF. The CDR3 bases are TGTGCCAGCAGTTTCCCAAGGGTGGGCACTGAAGCTTTCTTT.

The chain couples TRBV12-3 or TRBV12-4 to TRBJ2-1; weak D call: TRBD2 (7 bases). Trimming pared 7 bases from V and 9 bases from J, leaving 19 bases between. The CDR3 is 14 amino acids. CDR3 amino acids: CASTRGGQGSEQFF. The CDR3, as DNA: TGTGCCAGCACCCGCGGGGGTCAGGGGAGTGAGCAGTTCTTC.

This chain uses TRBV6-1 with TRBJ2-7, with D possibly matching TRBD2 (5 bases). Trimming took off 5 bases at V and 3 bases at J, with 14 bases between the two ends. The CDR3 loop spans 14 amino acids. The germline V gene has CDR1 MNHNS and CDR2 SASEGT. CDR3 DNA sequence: TGTGCCAGCAGTCCCCTCACACTAGACTACGAGCAGTACTTC. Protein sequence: CASSPLTLDYEQYF.

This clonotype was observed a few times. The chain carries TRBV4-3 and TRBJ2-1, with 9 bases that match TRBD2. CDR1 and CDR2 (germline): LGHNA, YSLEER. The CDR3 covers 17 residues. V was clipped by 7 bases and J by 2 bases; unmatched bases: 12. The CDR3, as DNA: TGCGCCAGCACACACAACCCTAGCGGGACTACCTACAATGAGCAGTTCTTC. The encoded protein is CASTHNPSGTTYNEQFF.